This record covers a single TCR beta chain. What it recognizes is unknown. This CDR3 contains 15 residues. Per germline, CDR1 MNHNY and CDR2 SVGAGI (reference sequence). J gave up 7 bases and V 5 bases, and 11 bases lay outside the gene matches. This sample is part of a study of graft-versus-host responses after intestinal transplantation. Study context: Induction with anti-thymocyte globulin, then tacrolimus and steroids for about 3 years, was given to all recipients.

TCRdb's table, derived via immunoSEQ multiplex PCR, lists solely in-frame clones and lacks some. The sample comprises 95,000 to 150,000 clones, approximately 92% of which are singletons, and around 0.12% rests with the top ten. Study-level findings and limits: GvH clones were found in recipient marrow; some appeared first in ileum or blood. Patients with graft-donor T cell macrochimerism had high graft-versus-host to host-versus-graft clonal ratios in allografts. GvH clone levels peaked in circulation, and this peak was associated with early post-transplant HvG declines.

The receptor was isolated from a human donor who received an intestinal transplant. The chain uses TRBV6-6 and TRBJ1-2, with 9 bases lining up with TRBD1. The material sequenced was unstimulated CD4+ T cells sorted from spleen or lymph node cells, taken before intestinal transplant. The CDR3, as DNA: TGTGCCAGCAGTGCCATCGAAGAGGACAGGGGTGGCTACACCTTC. Translating gives CASSAIEEDRGGYTF.